The 25 T cell receptor beta chains below come from one sample, sequenced in a study of early T cells in non-severe SARS-CoV-2 infection. Each CDR3 protein gets one entry after TCRdb re-called the 5' RACE reads with MiXCR. The sample lists tens of thousands of distinct CDR3 sequences; 9.5% to 15% were seen once. Material for sequencing was whole blood. These receptors came from an adult who was a healthcare worker with PCR-confirmed SARS-CoV-2 infection or an uninfected control (not recorded which).

The rearrangement joins TRBV7-2 to TRBJ2-7, with 8 bases that match TRBD2. Germline CDR1 SGHTA, CDR2 FQGNSA. There are 15 residues in the CDR3. Trimming took 2 bases from V and 6 from J; bases not matched to a gene: 9. Here the CDR3 DNA reads TGTGCCAGCAGCTTATGGAGCGGGGGAGACCCCGAGCAGTACTTC. Its translation: CASSLWSGGDPEQYF.

V usage is TRBV18 and J usage is TRBJ2-7; maybe TRBD1 (5 bases). This CDR3 region has 12 residues. Deletions cut 4 bases from V and 6 bases from J, with 10 bases between. CDR1 is KGHSH, CDR2 LQKENI, per germline. The CDR3, as DNA: TGTGCCAGCTCACGTGGGGCCAGCGAGCAGTACTTC. The encoded protein is CASSRGASEQYF.

This clonotype was detected ten times or more. The V gene is TRBV9, the J gene TRBJ2-3, with 12 bases that match TRBD2. The CDR3 is 16 residues long. The trim removed 0 bases at V and 6 bases at J, leaving 5 bases unmatched. Germline V lookup: CDR1 SGDLS, CDR2 YYNGEE. The CDR3, as DNA: TGTGCCAGCAGCGTAGGGACTAGCGGGATCGGGGATACGCAGTATTTT. It is translated as CASSVGTSGIGDTQYF.

This clonotype has more than one count but fewer than ten. The rearrangement links TRBV7-6 to TRBJ2-7; the D gene is possibly TRBD1 (7 bases). V was cut by 6 bases and J by 2 bases, with 14 bases left in between. Germline-derived CDR1 and CDR2 are SGHVS and FNYEAQ. The CDR3 runs to 14 residues. The CDR3 protein is CASSQGGPAYEQYF. In DNA form, the CDR3 reads TGTGCCAGCAGTCAGGGGGGTCCCGCCTACGAGCAGTACTTC.

The V call is TRBV29-1, the J call TRBJ2-1; the match to TRBD1 covers 7 bases. CDR1 and CDR2 (germline): SQVTM, ANQGSEA. The CDR3 covers 15 residues. The V gene end was trimmed by 6 bases and the J gene end by 0 bases; junction bases not matched to a gene: 8. CDR3 bases: TGCAGCGTCGCCGGACAGGCGAGCTCCTACAATGAGCAGTTCTTC. It translates to CSVAGQASSYNEQFF.

This sequence joins TRBV2 and TRBJ1-1; D gene ambiguous. This CDR3 spans 11 amino acids. V dropped 7 bases and J dropped 7 bases, with 10 bases sitting between them. The germline gives CDR1 SNHLY, CDR2 FYNNEI. CDR3 protein: CASTLGYEAFF. The DNA for the CDR3 is TGTGCCAGCACCCTGGGTTATGAAGCTTTCTTT.

This clonotype was counted between two and nine times. The chain is built from TRBV24-1 and TRBJ2-7, with 7 bases lining up with TRBD2. There are 16 residues in the CDR3. The germline CDR1 and CDR2 sequences are KGHDR and SFDVKD. Trimming took 1 base from V and 0 from J; bases not matched to a gene: 5. CDR3 protein: CATSDFSSGSSYEQYF. For the CDR3, the DNA is TGTGCCACCAGTGATTTTTCTAGCGGAAGCTCCTACGAGCAGTACTTC.

The V gene is TRBV11-2, the J gene TRBJ2-7, with D unresolved. Germline values: CDR1 SGHAT, CDR2 FQNNGV. The length of the CDR3 is 14 residues. V was shortened by 1 base and J by 0 bases, with 7 bases between the two germline ends. CDR3 nucleotides: TGTGCCAGCAGCTTAGTAACAGCCTCCTACGAGCAGTACTTC. Translated, it gives CASSLVTASYEQYF.

This clonotype was seen a handful of times. The chain carries TRBV9 and TRBJ1-6; no clear D gene. Germline lookup yields CDR1 SGDLS and CDR2 YYNGEE. Trimming removed 3 bases at V and 7 bases at J, with 11 bases between. The CDR3 spans 14 residues. CDR3 coding DNA: TGTGCCAGCAGCGGGGTACAGCCAAATTCACCCCTCCACTTT. Translation gives CASSGVQPNSPLHF.

The J gene is TRBJ1-1, the V gene TRBV6-6; D may be TRBD1 (6 bases). Trimming stripped 7 bases from V and 8 bases from J, with 11 bases between. CDR1 is MNHNY, CDR2 SVGAGI, per germline (reference sequence). The CDR3 is 11 residues long. The CDR3 DNA follows: TGTGCCAGCACCGTAACAGGGGAAGCTTTCTTT. This encodes CASTVTGEAFF.

This clonotype has ten or more counts. The chain carries TRBV7-9 and TRBJ2-3; unclear D gene. Germline V gene data show CDR1 as SEHNR and CDR2 as FQNEAQ (reference sequence). The CDR3 has 16 amino acids. Trimming removed 4 bases from V and 3 bases from J, with 17 bases in between. The CDR3 spells CASSSVATIVTDTQYF. CDR3 DNA: TGTGCCAGCAGCTCAGTGGCGACGATCGTTACAGATACGCAGTATTTT. Complete variable domain (other parts from reference TRBV7-9 and TRBJ2-3): DTGVSQNPRHKITKRGQNVTFRCDPISEHNRLYWYRQTLGQGPEFLTYFQNEAQLEKSRLLSDRFSAERPKGSFSTLEIQRTEQGDSAMYLCASSSVATIVTDTQYFGPGTRLTVL.

This clonotype was observed many times. The J gene is TRBJ2-3, the V gene TRBV12-3 or TRBV12-4, with a weak D call TRBD1 (5 bases). The CDR3 loop spans 13 amino acids. The V end was cut by 2 bases, the J end by 7 bases, with 10 bases between. For the CDR3, the DNA is TGTGCCAGCAGTTTATCTGGGGCATATACGCAGTATTTT. Protein product: CASSLSGAYTQYF.

This clonotype came up once. The genes are TRBV20-1 and TRBJ1-1, with D uncertain. From germline, CDR1 is DFQATT and CDR2 SNEGSKA (reference sequence). CDR3 size: 11 residues. The CDR3 DNA reads as TGCGCAGTGGGTTTTTCCGGGGAAGCTTTCTTT. As protein: CAVGFSGEAFF.

The V call is TRBV6-4, the J call TRBJ2-1, with TRBD2 identical over 9 bases. The germline gives CDR1 MRHNA, CDR2 SNTAGT. This CDR3 is 15 amino acids long. Germline trimming cut 6 bases from V and 0 bases from J; bases unmatched to any gene: 3. CDR3 residues: CASSSSGASYNEQFF. CDR3 in DNA: TGTGCCAGCAGCTCTAGCGGGGCCTCCTACAATGAGCAGTTCTTC.

This clonotype was seen many times. The chain has TRBV12-3 or TRBV12-4 and TRBJ2-1, with D possibly being TRBD1 (5 bases). Trimming took 6 bases from V and 7 from J, leaving 16 bases between them. The CDR3 loop spans 14 amino acids. The CDR3 sequence: CASRRQTGENEQFF. The DNA of the CDR3 is TGTGCCAGCAGGAGACAGACCGGTGAGAATGAGCAGTTCTTC.

This clonotype was counted at least ten times. The junction and the germline gene differ at one end; a read error may be behind it. CDR3 nucleotides: TGCGCCAGCAGGTTGGATGGCACAGATACGCAGTATTTT. It specifies CASRLDGTDTQYF. This chain joins TRBV5-1 and TRBJ2-3; no definite D call. CDR3 length: 13 amino acids. Germline loops: CDR1 SGHRS, CDR2 YFSETQ.

The rearrangement links TRBV20-1 to TRBJ2-1; D remains ambiguous. Germline loops: CDR1 DFQATT, CDR2 SNEGSKA (reference sequence). There are 12 residues in the CDR3. Trimming pared 6 bases from V and 8 bases from J, leaving 14 bases between. CDR3 coding DNA: TGCAGTGCCACCGATAGATCCCATGAGCAGTTCTTC. Translation: CSATDRSHEQFF.

In its sample, this clonotype was seen many times. The rearrangement joins TRBV10-1 to TRBJ2-1; D uncertain. V was cut by 4 bases and J by 2 bases, with 9 bases left in between. Germline CDR1 WNHNN, CDR2 SYGVQD (reference sequence). CDR3 length: 14 residues. The CDR3 spells CASSGSSTYNEQFF. Here the CDR3 DNA reads TGCGCCAGCAGTGGCAGTAGCACCTACAATGAGCAGTTCTTC.

This clonotype was detected only a few times. The chain couples TRBV20-1 to TRBJ2-3; 13 bases align to TRBD2. The CDR3 is 20 amino acids. The V segment lost 4 bases and the J segment 0 bases; nucleotides outside the gene matches: 16. Germline lookup yields CDR1 DFQATT and CDR2 SNEGSKA (reference sequence). In DNA form, the CDR3 reads TGCAGTGCTAAACCACCGGGACTAGCGGGGACCTACCATAGCACAGATACGCAGTATTTT. This gives the protein CSAKPPGLAGTYHSTDTQYF.

This clonotype was seen many times. The chain is built from TRBV27 and TRBJ2-7; tentative D call: TRBD2 (6 bases). Per germline, CDR1 MNHEY and CDR2 SMNVEV (reference sequence). Between the trimmed V and J ends, which lost 4 bases and 0 bases, there was a span of 13 bases. The CDR3 runs 15 residues. DNA of the CDR3: TGTGCCAGCAGTTATAGCGGAGGGTCCTCCTACGAGCAGTACTTC. Encoded protein: CASSYSGGSSYEQYF.

In this sample, this clonotype turned up many times. The chain couples TRBV11-2 to TRBJ2-4; D gene unclear. The germline CDR1 and CDR2 sequences are SGHAT and FQNNGV. The germline V and J ends were trimmed by 5 bases and 6 bases, with 5 bases remaining between them. The CDR3 has 11 amino acids. CDR3 loop: CASSTLNIQYF. The CDR3 DNA reads as TGTGCCAGCAGCACCCTAAACATTCAGTACTTC.

This chain links TRBV9 with TRBJ2-3; 7 nucleotides match TRBD1. Trimming removed 4 bases from V and 2 bases from J; junction bases left unmatched: 7. CDR1 SGDLS and CDR2 YYNGEE come from the germline V gene. This CDR3 is 15 amino acids long. The CDR3 loop is CASSPRDSHTDTQYF. CDR3 in DNA: TGTGCCAGCAGCCCGAGGGACAGCCACACAGATACGCAGTATTTT.

This clonotype was counted at least ten times. The chain links TRBV10-1 to TRBJ2-5; D remains ambiguous. The germline V and J ends were trimmed by 2 bases and 7 bases, with 14 bases remaining between them. CDR1 is WNHNN and CDR2 is SYGVQD in the germline V gene (reference sequence). The CDR3 is made up of 14 amino acids. This chain's CDR3 is CASSEEQSRVTQYF. CDR3 bases: TGCGCCAGCAGTGAGGAACAGTCCCGGGTGACCCAGTACTTC.

This clonotype was found a few times. The chain employs TRBV6-4 and TRBJ1-5, with unresolved D. The CDR3 contains 15 residues. The germline CDR1 and CDR2 sequences are MRHNA and SNTAGT. V was shortened by 0 bases and J by 7 bases, with 13 bases between the two germline ends. The CDR3 is CASSDSRADGQPQHF. As DNA, the CDR3 is TGTGCCAGCAGTGACTCGAGGGCCGATGGGCAGCCCCAGCATTTT.

The V call is TRBV18, the J call TRBJ1-5; TRBD1 matches at 7 bases. The germline gives CDR1 KGHSH, CDR2 LQKENI. Losses at the gene ends were 6 bases for V and 0 bases for J; bases not matched to a gene: 5. The CDR3 has 15 residues. CDR3: CASSRTGASNQPQHF. Here the CDR3 DNA reads TGTGCCAGCTCCCGGACAGGAGCTAGCAATCAGCCCCAGCATTTT.